This is a list of T cell receptor beta chains from one sample in a study of blood T cells in healthy people across ages. TCRdb independently ran MiXCR on the 5' RACE reads; one entry per CDR3 protein. The table records approximately 810,000 distinct CDR3 sequences, 35% to 40% of them present only once. What was sequenced was blood. The receptor source for this set is a young man in good health. CDR3s include the opening cysteine and the closing phenylalanine or tryptophan. The order of the fields is CDR3 DNA, CDR3 protein, CDR3 length, clone size, D gene, J gene, V gene. D genes are given only for firm matches. Clone size appears in some rows only: once, few, many, or a class for an expanded clone.

TGCAGCGTCACCGGCCATAATCAGCCCCAGCATTTT,CSVTGHNQPQHF,12,NA,NA,TRBJ1-5,TRBV29-1
TGTGCCAGCAGTCCCGTTACTAGTAAGTTGTTCTTC,CASSPVTSKLFF,12,many,NA,TRBJ2-1,TRBV28
TGTGCCAGCAGCCCGGCTATAGCAGATACGCAGTATTTT,CASSPAIADTQYF,13,few,NA,TRBJ2-3,TRBV5-4
TGTGCCAGCACCCCGTTCGGTTCCCCTGAGCAGTTCTTC,CASTPFGSPEQFF,13,few,NA,TRBJ2-1,TRBV7-2
TGCGCCAGCAGCTTGGGGGTATACCAAGAGGCCCAGTACTTC,CASSLGVYQEAQYF,14,NA,NA,TRBJ2-7,TRBV5-1
TGTGCCAGTAGGCGCTTGGGGGGCGCTCAGCCCCAGCATTTT,CASRRLGGAQPQHF,14,NA,NA,TRBJ1-5,TRBV19
TGCGCCAGCAGCTTGAGAGGGGCCACTGAAGCTTTCTTT,CASSLRGATEAFF,13,few,NA,TRBJ1-1,TRBV5-1
TGTGCCAGCAGCTCGGACGGTTATAATTCACCCCTCCACTTT,CASSSDGYNSPLHF,14,few,NA,TRBJ1-6,TRBV7-2
TGCAGTGCTAGCGGGGCAACTCAAGAGACCCAGTACTTC,CSASGATQETQYF,13,many,NA,TRBJ2-5,TRBV20-1
TGCAGTGCTAGAGATCCGGGAAGTCCCTATGGCTACACCTTC,CSARDPGSPYGYTF,14,few,NA,TRBJ1-2,TRBV20-1
TGTGCCAGCAGCAAAGCCCGGGACGATGGCTACACCTTC,CASSKARDDGYTF,13,few,NA,TRBJ1-2,TRBV7-2
TGTGCCACCAGCAGAACTTTACAGGCGACCCTCAGTAATCAGCCCCAGCATTTT,CATSRTLQATLSNQPQHF,18,NA,NA,TRBJ1-5,TRBV15
TGTGCCAGCAGTCAAGATTATAATTCACCCCTCCACTTT,CASSQDYNSPLHF,13,many,NA,TRBJ1-6,TRBV14
TGTGCCAGCAGTCCATCGGGCCCGACCGAGCAGTACTTC,CASSPSGPTEQYF,13,few,NA,TRBJ2-7,TRBV27
TGTGCCAGCAGTGCCCCAAATTGGCAGCCCCAGCATTTT,CASSAPNWQPQHF,13,NA,NA,TRBJ1-5,TRBV27
TGTGCCAGCATGAGGCTGGACACTGAAGCTTTCTTT,CASMRLDTEAFF,12,NA,NA,TRBJ1-1,TRBV25-1
TGTGCCAGCAGTGGCCGGGTCATTCCCTACGAGCAGTACTTC,CASSGRVIPYEQYF,14,many,NA,TRBJ2-7,TRBV28
TGTGCCAGCAGCCCTCTACCGGGGAGCAACACTGAAGCTTTCTTT,CASSPLPGSNTEAFF,15,NA,NA,TRBJ1-1,TRBV3-1
TGTGCCAGCAGTTTAGACCGACTGAGTGGCTACACCTTC,CASSLDRLSGYTF,13,few,NA,TRBJ1-2,TRBV12-3/TRBV12-4
TGTGCCAGCAAACAGGGGCGTAGCACAGATACGCAGTATTTT,CASKQGRSTDTQYF,14,NA,TRBD1,TRBJ2-3,TRBV12-3/TRBV12-4
TGTGCCAGCAGTTACCCAACGGCCGGACAGTTCCACAATGAGCAGTTCTTC,CASSYPTAGQFHNEQFF,17,once,NA,TRBJ2-1,TRBV6-5